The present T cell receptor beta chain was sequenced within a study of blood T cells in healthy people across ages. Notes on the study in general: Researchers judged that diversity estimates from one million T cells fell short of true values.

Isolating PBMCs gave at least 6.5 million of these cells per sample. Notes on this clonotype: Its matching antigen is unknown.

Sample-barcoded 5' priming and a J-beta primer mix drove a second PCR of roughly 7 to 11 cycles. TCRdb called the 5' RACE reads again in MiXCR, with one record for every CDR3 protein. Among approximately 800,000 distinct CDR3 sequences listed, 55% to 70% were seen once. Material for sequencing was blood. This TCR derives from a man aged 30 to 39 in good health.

CDR3 in DNA: TGTGCCAGCAGCATCCGGGACAGGAACGAGCAGTACTTC. Translating it yields CASSIRDRNEQYF. The chain is built from TRBV7-2 and TRBJ2-7, with TRBD1 matching 8 bases. The CDR3 totals 13 residues. V shed 5 bases, J shed 5 bases, and the junction held 5 bases outside the gene matches. CDR1 and CDR2 from the germline V gene are SGHTA and FQGNSA.